The 24 T cell receptor beta chains listed next were all sequenced from one sample in a study of beta chain features in type 1 diabetes. The entirety of the isolated RNA underwent reverse transcription, so expressed TCRB transcripts were sequenced. Sequenced by immunoSEQ multiplex PCR; TCRdb stores in-frame clones only, minus some. The table includes under 550,000 clones, 11% detected once. The sample was naive CD4+ T cells from blood. All receptors come from a woman younger than 35 in good health.

V gene TRBV7-8 combines with J gene TRBJ2-4; 8 bases line up with TRBD1. The V gene end was trimmed by 5 bases and the J gene end by 11 bases; junction bases not matched to a gene: 17. The CDR3 runs to 16 residues. Germline lookup yields CDR1 SGHVS and CDR2 FQNEAQ. As DNA, the CDR3 is TGTGCCAGCAGCCCCAGGGGGCCGGAGCCAAAAATCGTTCAGTACTTC. Residues: CASSPRGPEPKIVQYF. The whole variable domain, remainder taken from reference TRBV7-8 and TRBJ2-4, is GAGVSQSPRYKVAKRGQDVALRCDPISGHVSLFWYQQALGQGPEFLTYFQNEAQLDKSGLPSDRFFAERPEGSVSTLKIQRTQQEDSAVYLCASSPRGPEPKIVQYFGAGTRLSVL.

This chain uses TRBV29-1 with TRBJ2-1; 9 positions match TRBD1. Losses at the gene ends were 5 bases for V and 0 bases for J; bases not matched to a gene: 23. The CDR3 is 21 residues long. Germline V gene lookup returns CDR1 SQVTM and CDR2 ANQGSEA. CDR3 loop: CSVWGERGQGPRQSSYNEQFF. The CDR3 region has the DNA TGCAGCGTTTGGGGCGAACGGGGACAGGGTCCTCGGCAGAGCTCCTACAATGAGCAGTTCTTC.

V and J are TRBV9 and TRBJ2-1; 9 bases match TRBD2. Germline values: CDR1 SGDLS, CDR2 YYNGEE. CDR3 length: 15 residues. Unmatched junction bases numbered 10, after V lost 4 bases and J lost 8 bases. CDR3 bases: TGTGCCAGCAGCTCAGGTGCGGGAGGGGCTGATGAGCAGTTCTTC. Translating it yields CASSSGAGGADEQFF.

With regard to this clone: The sample carries other DNA sequences with the same CDR3. The chain carries TRBV30 and TRBJ2-1, with unresolved D. CDR1 is GTSNPN, CDR2 SVGIG, per germline (reference sequence). Trimming removed 1 base at V and 5 bases at J, with 6 bases between. There are 12 residues in the CDR3. The CDR3 sequence: CAWSGQNNEQFF. The CDR3 nucleotides are TGTGCCTGGAGTGGGCAGAACAATGAGCAGTTCTTC.

The chain is built from TRBV5-4 and TRBJ2-5; D remains ambiguous. The germline V gene has CDR1 SGHNT and CDR2 YYREEE (reference sequence). The CDR3 consists of 16 residues. Trimming removed 0 bases at V and 0 bases at J, with 12 bases between. The CDR3 spells CASSLVRGLNQETQYF. CDR3 DNA sequence: TGTGCCAGCAGCTTGGTCCGAGGTCTTAACCAAGAGACCCAGTACTTC.

With respect to this clone: Distinct nucleotide sequences in the sample also encode this CDR3. V is TRBV7-9 and J is TRBJ1-6, with D uncertain. CDR1 is SEHNR and CDR2 is FQNEAQ in the germline V gene (reference sequence). V dropped 1 base and J dropped 5 bases, with 6 bases sitting between them. CDR3 length: 14 residues. This CDR3 reads CASSLGTDNSPLHF. The CDR3 nucleotides are TGTGCCAGCAGCTTAGGGACCGATAATTCACCCCTCCACTTT.

The chain joins TRBV10-3 to TRBJ1-4; no clear D. V gave up 3 bases and J gave up 8 bases, with 7 bases separating them. Germline assignment: CDR1 ENHRY and CDR2 SYGVKD. This CDR3 contains 12 residues. The CDR3 is CAISDLGEKLFF. CDR3 nucleotide sequence: TGTGCCATCAGTGATCTTGGGGAAAAACTGTTTTTT.

A few counts support this clone. The gene calls are TRBV29-1 and TRBJ2-3; D may match TRBD1 or TRBD2 (5 bases each). The V and J ends lost 3 bases and 2 bases respectively, with 15 bases between them. This CDR3 region has 15 residues. The germline gives CDR1 SQVTM, CDR2 ANQGSEA. This CDR3 is CSVDSGRGLTDTQYF. DNA of the CDR3: TGCAGCGTTGATTCGGGACGCGGTCTCACAGATACGCAGTATTTT.

This chain links TRBV2 with TRBJ2-7; a weak D match, TRBD2 (6 bases). The CDR3 is 16 residues long. CDR1 and CDR2 from the germline V gene are SNHLY and FYNNEI. V gave up 4 bases and J gave up 2 bases, with 18 bases separating them. The CDR3 coding sequence is TGTGCCAGCAGTGCGCTAGGCGGGGAAGGGACCTACGAGCAGTACGTC. Residues: CASSALGGEGTYEQYV.

This clone was counted only a few times. The chain combines TRBV5-6 with TRBJ1-5, with 8 bases that match TRBD1. Trimming removed 4 bases from V and 6 bases from J; junction bases left unmatched: 18. Germline assignment: CDR1 SGHDT and CDR2 YYEEEE. CDR3 length: 18 amino acids. CDR3 in amino acids: CASSLSGTGIRGSQPQHF. In DNA, the CDR3 is TGTGCCAGCAGCCTATCCGGGACAGGAATCCGTGGTAGTCAGCCCCAGCATTTT.

J is TRBJ1-1 and V is TRBV4-3; no clear D. Trimming stripped 1 base from V and 3 bases from J, with 12 bases between. Germline assignment: CDR1 LGHNA and CDR2 YSLEER. The CDR3 contains 15 residues. CDR3 sequence: CASSQAGGLDTEAFF. The CDR3 bases are TGCGCCAGCAGCCAAGCGGGAGGACTGGACACTGAAGCTTTCTTT.

The chain carries TRBV25-1 and TRBJ2-7; D may be TRBD1 (6 bases). V lost 2 bases and J lost 0, with 11 bases in between. CDR1 and CDR2 (germline): MGHDK, SYGVNS. This CDR3 spans 15 amino acids. CDR3 nucleotides: TGTGCCAGCAGTGAAAATACAGGGAGCTCCTACGAGCAGTACTTC. It codes for CASSENTGSSYEQYF.

This clone was seen a few times. The chain joins TRBV15 to TRBJ2-7; 12 bases map to TRBD2. The ends lost 1 base at V and 3 bases at J; junction bases unmatched: 4. CDR1 and CDR2 (germline): LNHNV, YYDKDF (reference sequence). The CDR3 is 16 residues long. CDR3 protein: CATSRAGLAGIYEQYV. The DNA for the CDR3 is TGTGCCACCAGCAGAGCAGGACTAGCGGGGATCTACGAGCAGTACGTC.

For this clone: This CDR3 is also generated by other DNA sequences in the sample. The J gene is TRBJ1-5, the V gene TRBV9; possible D gene TRBD1, 6 bases. Per the germline V gene, CDR1 is SGDLS and CDR2 is YYNGEE. The CDR3 totals 13 residues. Trimming removed 2 bases from V and 7 bases from J, with 10 bases in between. CDR3 amino acids: CASSVRGDQPQHF. CDR3 nucleotide sequence: TGTGCCAGCAGCGTGAGGGGGGACCAGCCCCAGCATTTT. The full variable domain, with the rest looked up from reference TRBV9 and TRBJ1-5, is DSGVTQTPKHLITATGQRVTLRCSPRSGDLSVYWYQQSLDQGLQFLIQYYNGEERAKGNILERFSAQQFPDLHSELNLSSLELGDSALYFCASSVRGDQPQHFGDGTRLSIL.

The genes are TRBV9 and TRBJ2-3, with 8 bases lining up with TRBD1. From germline, CDR1 is SGDLS and CDR2 YYNGEE. V shed 3 bases and J 1 base; nucleotides not matched to a gene: 4. The CDR3 has 15 amino acids. The CDR3 loop reads CASSAGGAGTDTQYF. As DNA, the CDR3 is TGTGCCAGCAGCGCAGGGGGCGCGGGCACAGATACGCAGTATTTT.

This clone was detected ten times or more. This chain links TRBV29-1 with TRBJ2-1, with 7 bases identical to TRBD2. Germline trimming cut 3 bases from V and 0 bases from J; bases unmatched to any gene: 2. The CDR3 contains 14 residues. CDR1 is SQVTM, CDR2 ANQGSEA, per germline. CDR3 DNA sequence: TGCAGCGTTGAGCTAGCGGACTCCTACAATGAGCAGTTCTTC. It translates to CSVELADSYNEQFF.

A few counts support this clone. CDR3 region: CASVFRGLNTEAFF. The CDR3 DNA reads TGTGCCAGCGTATTCAGGGGATTGAACACTGAAGCTTTCTTT. J is TRBJ1-1 and V is TRBV2, with a possible D match to TRBD1 (6 bases). The germline V and J ends were trimmed by 8 bases and 0 bases, with 13 bases remaining between them. Germline CDR1 is SNHLY and CDR2 is FYNNEI. This CDR3 has 14 residues.

This clone was detected a few times. The chain joins TRBV7-9 to TRBJ2-6; a possible D gene is TRBD2 (5 bases). The V end lost 5 bases, the J end lost 0 bases, and 11 bases lay between the germline ends. The length of the CDR3 is 16 residues. Germline V gene lookup returns CDR1 SEHNR and CDR2 FQNEAQ (reference sequence). The CDR3: CASSHRRGSGANVLTF. The CDR3 nucleotides read TGTGCCAGCAGCCATCGACGGGGCTCTGGGGCCAACGTCCTGACTTTC.

CDR3 bases: TGTGCCAGCAGCTTAGCGCTAGTTAATAAAGAGACCCAGTACTTC. Translation: CASSLALVNKETQYF. This sequence joins TRBV7-2 and TRBJ2-5; unclear D gene. Germline CDR1 is SGHTA and CDR2 is FQGNSA. The V end lost 0 bases, the J end lost 3 bases, and 11 bases lay between the germline ends. CDR3 length: 15 amino acids.

This chain joins TRBV11-2 and TRBJ2-7; perhaps TRBD2 as D (5 bases). CDR3 length equals 14 residues. Trimming stripped 5 bases from V and 0 bases from J, with 11 bases between. The germline V gene has CDR1 SGHAT and CDR2 FQNNGV. CDR3 loop: CASSVSGGSYEQYV. CDR3 nucleotide sequence: TGTGCCAGCAGCGTAAGCGGAGGCTCCTACGAGCAGTACGTC.

The table lists this clone with many counts. V gene TRBV23-1 combines with J gene TRBJ1-2, with unresolved D. TRBV23-1 is placed among ORFs of uncertain function. This CDR3 comprises 12 residues. V lost 8 bases to trimming and J lost 8 bases, with 15 bases between them. CDR3 coding DNA: TGCGCCAGCCAAACTACTCCCTCGGGCTACACCTTC. Amino acid sequence: CASQTTPSGYTF.

This clone was observed a handful of times. The chain links TRBV11-2 to TRBJ2-3; D is unresolved. Germline V gene data show CDR1 as SGHAT and CDR2 as FQNNGV. The CDR3 extends over 12 amino acids. V lost 4 bases to trimming and J lost 9 bases, with 11 bases between them. This CDR3 reads CASSSWAGTQYF. The CDR3 DNA is TGTGCCAGCAGCTCGTGGGCCGGCACGCAGTATTTT.

This clone was seen a handful of times. This chain joins TRBV4-3 and TRBJ2-2, with D perhaps TRBD1 (6 bases). CDR1 is LGHNA and CDR2 is YSLEER in the germline V gene. Trimming pared 4 bases from V and 4 bases from J, leaving 13 bases between. There are 15 residues in the CDR3. The CDR3 region is CASSLRQVLTGELFF. The CDR3 nucleotides are TGCGCCAGCAGCCTTCGACAGGTTCTCACCGGGGAGCTGTTTTTT.

This clone was picked up a small number of times. This chain connects TRBV5-1 to TRBJ2-5; TRBD2 aligns across 11 bases. The germline gives CDR1 SGHRS, CDR2 YFSETQ. This CDR3 contains 15 residues. V gave up 4 bases and J gave up 5 bases; unmatched junction bases: 7. The CDR3: CASSPTSGGRETQYF. DNA for the CDR3: TGCGCCAGCAGCCCTACTAGCGGGGGTCGGGAGACCCAGTACTTC.